These 26 T cell receptor beta chains originate from one sample sequenced in a study of CD8+ T cells in alopecia areata. Treatment in this sample: oral pan-JAK inhibitor, 5-10 mg twice daily. RNA was extracted and reverse transcribed into cDNA as the sequencing template. Method: immunoSEQ multiplex PCR; TCRdb's copy keeps in-frame clones and lacks some. The sample shows over 150,000 clones, approximately 55% of them seen only once. Source: CD8+ T cells sorted from blood, taken at week 24, from a patient treated with tofacitinib. Every receptor here comes from a human donor with alopecia areata.

CDR3 DNA: TGCAGCGTACTGGGACTAGCGGGGGGATACCAAGAGACCCAGTACTTC. Amino acids: CSVLGLAGGYQETQYF. This rearrangement joins TRBV29-1 to TRBJ2-5; 15 nucleotides align to TRBD2. The germline V gene has CDR1 SQVTM and CDR2 ANQGSEA. Trimming cost V 6 bases and J 0 bases; bases outside gene matches: 5. The CDR3 covers 16 residues.

The chain is built from TRBV6-1 and TRBJ2-7; tentatively, D is TRBD1 or TRBD2 (6 bases each). CDR1 and CDR2 (germline): MNHNS, SASEGT. Trimming pared 7 bases from V and 6 bases from J, leaving 16 bases between. The CDR3 has 13 amino acids. CDR3 sequence reads: CASTRGASGEQYF. The CDR3 region has the DNA TGTGCCAGCACTAGGGGGGCCTCCGGCGAGCAGTACTTC.

This clone was observed a few times. This chain uses TRBV2 with TRBJ2-7; TRBD2 matches 10 bases. Germline loops: CDR1 SNHLY, CDR2 FYNNEI. Trimming cost V 7 bases and J 4 bases; bases outside gene matches: 13. The CDR3 loop spans 16 amino acids. Written as DNA, the CDR3 is TGTGCCAGCACCTCGTCGGCTAGCGGGGGAAATTACGAGCAGTACTTC. Its protein product is CASTSSASGGNYEQYF.

This clone has a single count. V and J are TRBV7-8 and TRBJ1-1; D may be TRBD1 (6 bases). This CDR3 comprises 14 residues. Germline CDR1 is SGHVS and CDR2 is FQNEAQ. The V gene lost 5 bases and the J gene lost 5 bases, with 15 bases spanning the gap. The CDR3: CASSLVEGETEAFF. CDR3 sequence (DNA): TGTGCCAGCAGCCTTGTCGAGGGGGAGACTGAAGCTTTCTTT.

This clone was observed a few times. The chain joins TRBV27 to TRBJ2-7; 7 nucleotides agree with TRBD1. The CDR3 sequence is 14 residues long. V shed 0 bases and J 4 bases; nucleotides not matched to a gene: 3. Germline CDR1 is MNHEY and CDR2 is SMNVEV (reference sequence). The CDR3: CASSLSGQMYEQYF. The CDR3 DNA sequence: TGTGCCAGCAGTTTATCGGGACAGATGTACGAGCAGTACTTC.

The V call is TRBV27, the J call TRBJ2-7; weak D call: TRBD1 (5 bases). The germline V and J ends were trimmed by 6 bases and 3 bases, with 18 bases remaining between them. The V gene's germline CDR1 is MNHEY and CDR2 SMNVEV (reference sequence). This CDR3 region has 15 residues. Here the CDR3 DNA reads TGTGCCAGCAGCGGCCGGGCCCAGGGATTCTACGAGCAGTACTTC. This translates into CASSGRAQGFYEQYF.

The V gene is TRBV6-5, the J gene TRBJ1-6; D is unresolved. V lost 6 bases, J lost 3 bases, and 9 bases lay in between. The CDR3 extends over 14 amino acids. The germline V gene has CDR1 MNHEY and CDR2 SVGAGI. Here the CDR3 DNA reads TGTGCCAGCAGCCAAGACGGCTATAATTCACCCCTCCACTTT. It codes for CASSQDGYNSPLHF.

This clone has just a few counts. The chain combines TRBV29-1 with TRBJ2-7, with TRBD1 identical over 7 bases. The CDR3 length is 14 residues. Germline V gene data show CDR1 as SQVTM and CDR2 as ANQGSEA. Losses at the gene ends were 0 bases for V and 3 bases for J; bases not matched to a gene: 5. CDR3 sequence (DNA): TGCAGCGTTGAAGATAGGGCAGGGGGCTACGAGCAGTACTTC. Its protein is CSVEDRAGGYEQYF.

In its sample, this clone was seen a few times. The chain is built from TRBV11-2 and TRBJ2-7; 8 bases are shared with TRBD1. The CDR3 loop spans 14 amino acids. V shed 1 base, J shed 2 bases, and the junction held 1 base outside the gene matches. Germline CDR1 SGHAT, CDR2 FQNNGV. The CDR3 DNA reads TGTGCCAGCAGCTTAGGGACAGGGACCTACGAGCAGTACTTC. Translation: CASSLGTGTYEQYF.

The gene calls are TRBV30 and TRBJ2-1, with TRBD2 identical over 9 bases. V gave up 4 bases and J gave up 3 bases; unmatched junction bases: 10. The CDR3 covers 16 residues. Germline assignment: CDR1 GTSNPN and CDR2 SVGIG (reference sequence). Here the CDR3 reads CAWTAVAGAFYNEQFF. CDR3 bases: TGTGCCTGGACCGCCGTAGCGGGGGCTTTCTACAATGAGCAGTTCTTC.

The rearrangement joins TRBV6-5 to TRBJ1-1, with TRBD1 identical over 9 bases. Trimming removed 6 bases from V and 2 bases from J; junction bases left unmatched: 7. This CDR3 spans 15 amino acids. Germline V gives CDR1 MNHEY, CDR2 SVGAGI. The CDR3 bases are TGTGCCAGCAGATCTCCGGGACAGGGAAACACTGAAGCTTTCTTT. It codes for CASRSPGQGNTEAFF.

For the CDR3, the DNA is TGCAGCGTTGAAGATAGGTCGGCCTATGGCTACACCTTC. Translation gives CSVEDRSAYGYTF. The chain carries TRBV29-1 and TRBJ1-2, with D uncertain. Germline CDR1 reads SQVTM; CDR2 reads ANQGSEA. V lost 0 bases and J 4 bases, leaving 9 bases between the germline ends. The CDR3 has 13 amino acids. The full variable domain, rest sourced from reference TRBV29-1 and TRBJ1-2, is SAVISQKPSRDICQRGTSLTIQCQVDSQVTMMFWYRQQPGQSLTLIATANQGSEATYESGFVIDKFPISRPNLTFSTLTVSNMSPEDSSIYLCSVEDRSAYGYTFGSGTRLTVV.

This clone was detected only a few times. V usage is TRBV5-4 and J usage is TRBJ2-3; TRBD2 agrees at 13 bases. Germline V lookup: CDR1 SGHNT, CDR2 YYREEE (reference sequence). The CDR3 runs 16 residues. V lost 4 bases and J lost 5; bases outside the gene matches: 7. The DNA of the CDR3 is TGTGCCAGCAGCCGCGAACTAGCGGGGGGGCGAGATACGCAGTATTTT. Its translation is CASSRELAGGRDTQYF.

This clone occurred a few times. Distinct nucleotide sequences in the sample also encode this CDR3. This chain joins TRBV5-6 and TRBJ2-7; 8 bases align to TRBD1. After removal of 4 bases from V and 3 bases from J, the junction contained 6 bases not matched to a gene. Germline loops: CDR1 SGHDT, CDR2 YYEEEE. The CDR3 spans 14 residues. Here the CDR3 DNA reads TGTGCCAGCAGCCCTGGGACAGGTAACTACGAGCAGTACTTC. It codes for CASSPGTGNYEQYF.

DNA for the CDR3: TGTGCCTGGAGTGTCAGACAGGGAGATGAAGCTTTCTTT. Encoded protein: CAWSVRQGDEAFF. The gene calls are TRBV30 and TRBJ1-1; 7 bases are shared with TRBD1. J gave up 7 bases and V 0 bases, and 5 bases lay outside the gene matches. The CDR3 is 13 residues long. Germline V gene data show CDR1 as GTSNPN and CDR2 as SVGIG (reference sequence).

This clone was seen more than once but under ten times. The V call is TRBV29-1, the J call TRBJ1-2; 12 bases line up with TRBD1. The CDR3 sequence is 13 residues long. Germline V lookup: CDR1 SQVTM, CDR2 ANQGSEA. J was trimmed by 8 bases and V by 6 bases; bases with no gene match: 7. CDR3 sequence reads: CSVPSGTGGGYTF. In DNA, the CDR3 is TGCAGCGTCCCCTCGGGGACAGGGGGCGGCTACACCTTC.

This chain connects TRBV27 to TRBJ1-2; TRBD1 matches 8 bases. Per the germline V gene, CDR1 is MNHEY and CDR2 is SMNVEV (reference sequence). Trimming cost V 5 bases and J 6 bases; bases outside gene matches: 11. There are 15 residues in the CDR3. The CDR3 spells CASSNRQDREDGYTF. CDR3 nucleotide sequence: TGTGCCAGCAGTAACCGGCAGGACAGGGAGGATGGCTACACCTTC.

The chain couples TRBV4-3 to TRBJ2-1; D gene unclear. This CDR3 spans 11 amino acids. The germline CDR1 and CDR2 sequences are LGHNA and YSLEER. V was clipped by 1 base and J by 9 bases, with 4 bases between them. CDR3 in amino acids: CASSQAGEQFF. Written as DNA, the CDR3 is TGCGCCAGCAGCCAAGCTGGTGAGCAGTTCTTC.

The sample holds a few counts of this clone. The rearrangement uses TRBV4-1 and TRBJ2-1, with D perhaps TRBD1 (6 bases). The V gene's germline CDR1 is MGHRA and CDR2 YSYEKL. The CDR3 covers 16 residues. Trimming removed 4 bases at V and 4 bases at J, with 17 bases between. The CDR3 sequence is CASSPNVGTSYNEQFF. The DNA of the CDR3 is TGCGCCAGCAGCCCCAATGTTGGGACATCTTACAATGAGCAGTTCTTC.

This clone was seen a few times. The V call is TRBV7-2, the J call TRBJ2-2; D perhaps matches TRBD2 (6 bases). CDR1 and CDR2 from the germline V gene are SGHTA and FQGNSA. The ends were cut back, 1 base at V and 0 bases at J, with 9 bases in the middle. The CDR3 extends over 16 amino acids. The CDR3 DNA sequence: TGTGCCAGCAGCTTAGAGCCGGGGGCGAACACCGGGGAGCTGTTTTTT. This translates into CASSLEPGANTGELFF.

This clone appeared many times. The gene calls are TRBV29-1 and TRBJ2-7; TRBD1 agrees at 11 bases. Germline values: CDR1 SQVTM, CDR2 ANQGSEA. After removal of 5 bases from V and 3 bases from J, the junction contained 3 bases not matched to a gene. The CDR3 has 13 residues. This CDR3 is CSVRTGGNYEQYF. In nucleotides, the CDR3 is TGCAGCGTTCGGACAGGGGGCAACTACGAGCAGTACTTC.

This clone came up a few times. A far larger clone is one base from this, pointing to a likely read error. The gene calls are TRBV25-1 and TRBJ2-2; D unresolved. Germline values: CDR1 MGHDK, CDR2 SYGVNS. Trimming left V 4 bases short and J 2 bases short, with 2 bases between. The CDR3 spans 12 residues. The CDR3: CASSGNTGELFF. The CDR3 coding sequence is TGTGCCAGCAGTGGTAACACCGGGGAGCTGTTTTTT. The whole variable domain, filled in from reference TRBV25-1 and TRBJ2-2, reads EADIYQTPRYLVIGTGKKITLECSQTMGHDKMYWYQQDPGMELHLIHYSYGVNSTEKGDLSSESTVSRIRTEHFPLTLESARPSHTSQYLCASSGNTGELFFGEGSRLTVL.

The genes are TRBV29-1 and TRBJ1-2; D call uncertain. The CDR3 contains 12 residues. V was cut by 1 base and J by 6 bases, with 9 bases left in between. Germline CDR1 SQVTM, CDR2 ANQGSEA. CDR3 protein: CSVEGGRNGYTF. The CDR3 bases are TGCAGCGTTGAAGGAGGGCGGAATGGCTACACCTTC.

With regard to this clone: Additional DNA sequences in this sample encode the identical CDR3. The V gene is TRBV5-6, the J gene TRBJ1-2; D ambiguous. Trimming removed 0 bases at V and 1 base at J, with 4 bases between. CDR1 SGHDT and CDR2 YYEEEE come from the germline V gene. CDR3 size: 13 residues. The CDR3 loop is CASSLDSNYGYTF. The CDR3 region has the DNA TGTGCCAGCAGCTTGGACAGTAACTATGGCTACACCTTC.

The rearrangement uses TRBV19 and TRBJ2-3, with 8 bases fitting TRBD2. With V trimmed by 8 bases and J by 5 bases, 9 bases remained unmatched. Per the germline V gene, CDR1 is LNHDA and CDR2 is SQIVND (reference sequence). The CDR3 extends over 14 amino acids. This CDR3 is CASHDLAGRDTQYF. The CDR3 nucleotides read TGTGCCAGTCATGATTTAGCGGGGAGAGATACGCAGTATTTT.

V gene TRBV7-8 combines with J gene TRBJ2-3; D perhaps matches TRBD2 (7 bases). The CDR3 extends over 17 amino acids. The germline gives CDR1 SGHVS, CDR2 FQNEAQ. Trimming removed 4 bases from V and 7 bases from J, with 24 bases in between. DNA for the CDR3: TGTGCCAGCAGCTCCAACCTCTTAGGGGGGGCCAAGTATACGCAGTATTTT. This codes for CASSSNLLGGAKYTQYF.